One TCR beta chain is described in this entry. Its matching antigen is unknown. The sample is drawn from a study of CD8 T cells in ankylosing spondylitis. Study observations and caveats: A CD8+ phenotype characterized the disease-linked clones, which were relatively rare in peripheral blood. A motif in TCR beta, a set of about 8 highly homologous variants, appeared characteristic of ankylosing spondylitis blood.

For TCR beta, libraries came from quantitative 5'-RACE with molecular barcodes. TCRdb redid the calling of the 5' RACE reads with MiXCR, one entry per CDR3 protein. Of hundreds of thousands of distinct CDR3 sequences detected, about 11% appear once; the ten largest clones hold approximately 0.46%. Germline V lookup: CDR1 SGHRS, CDR2 YFSETQ. V lost 7 bases and J 0 bases, leaving 8 bases between the germline ends. The CDR3 loop spans 12 amino acids. This TCR was sampled from a male donor with ankylosing spondylitis. The specimen was blood, either unsorted or a sorted T cell fraction (not recorded which). The chain carries TRBV5-1 and TRBJ2-7, with D unresolved. CDR3 in amino acids: CASAFDSYEQYF. CDR3 DNA: TGCGCCAGCGCTTTCGACTCCTACGAGCAGTACTTC.